What follows is one T cell receptor (beta chain) and its context. Its antigen target is currently unknown. No per-base quality is available; no much larger clone lies one base away. The cohort was made up of 500 to 800 healthy bone marrow donors. At the time of sampling, all cohort members were nominally healthy, though unrecorded immune exposures were likely present. The donor was CMV seronegative and belonged to the group of under 400 seronegative cohort members. A peripheral blood sample was provided by each donor, and peripheral blood mononuclear cells were used for TCR beta sequencing. The Qiagen DNeasy Blood Extraction Kit was used to extract genomic DNA from the blood cell samples. The library came from the immunoSEQ multiplex PCR assay. For the multiplex PCR, a mixture combining 60 forward primers for TCR Vbeta segments and 13 reverse primers for TCR Jbeta segments was used. Amplification of the CDR3 region of rearranged TCR beta genes was performed with a multiplex PCR assay on genomic DNA. The Illumina HiSeq System was used to sequence the amplified TCR beta libraries as 87-base-pair reads. The published analysis was carried out like this. Across the roughly 670 repertoires, a later analysis counted tens of millions of unique TCR beta chains, 9.5 million to 12 million of which were shared by at least two donors. Raw reads were error-corrected and collapsed into unique sequences with a nearest-neighbor algorithm that merged closely related sequences to remove PCR and sequencing errors. To assign V, D and J gene segments, CDR3 sequences were aligned to IMGT reference sequences. Each retained sequence needed at least a six-nucleotide match to both a V gene segment and a J gene segment. Rearrangements were classified as productive when the CDR3 lacked stop codons and remained in frame with V and J, and all other rearrangements were classified as non-productive. CDR3 was defined by IMGT convention, running from the second conserved V-encoded cysteine to the conserved J-encoded phenylalanine. Sequences without an unambiguous match to a single V gene segment were excluded from the earlier analysis of about 630 of the donors. An earlier analysis of almost 600 of the donors classified V segments as functional when productive rearrangements were above 56.7% and as segregating when the standard deviation between donors was above 5%. A statistical classification framework was developed to diagnose cytomegalovirus status using the catalog of TCR beta chain sequences. In a later analysis, TCR nucleotide sequences were compared against IMGT/GENE-DB human TR gene sequences so that V and J genes could be assigned. Using the TCRdist pipeline, a later analysis assigned CDR3 sequences along with most-parsimonious VDJ recombination scenarios. A later analysis defined each TCR beta chain by its CDR3 amino acid sequence plus V-gene family, and excluded reads lacking a unique V-gene family. As a way to deal with suspected cross-contamination and a sequencing artifact, a later analysis dropped roughly 600 nucleotide sequences that were highly shared and had low generation probability. In a later analysis, a clonal expansion index for each public chain was calculated from normalized within-repertoire ranks of inferred template counts. In a later analysis, generation probabilities were computed with a VDJ recombination model fitted to out-of-frame rearrangements, and the resulting probabilities were checked against IGoR. A later analysis scored TCR-TCR, TCR-HLA and TCR-CMV co-occurrence with hypergeometric tests, applying a repertoire-size bias correction to TCR pairs. False discovery rates were estimated in a later analysis by permuting HLA or CMV assignments 20 times. A later analysis grouped co-occurring TCRs with DBSCAN, adding TCRdist sequence similarity when clustering within HLA-allele-positive subsets. Co-occurrence clustering excluded repertoires with fewer than 30,000 or more than 120,000 public chains, plus five with anomalous nucleotide sharing. In its TCRdb copy, this immuneACCESS table keeps in-frame sequences only and misses some clones. Where compared with another copy, unresolved V genes explain less than half of these, and the others have no known cause. From that table come the V and J calls and clone size; the DNA was used to work out D and trimming. The sample yields fewer than 250,000 clones; 65% to 85% were counted once. Together, the top ten hold 1.6% of the sample.

Via the germline V gene, CDR1 is MRHNA and CDR2 SNTAGT. Cut back by 4 bases and 3 bases, the V and J ends lie 9 bases apart. The CDR3 starts with the cysteine, ends with the phenylalanine, and has 13 residues. The entry retains the CDR3 DNA only, 39 bases that are in frame from base 1. These data come from a study of cytomegalovirus exposure and HLA in healthy donors (dated by TCRdb to about 2017). Broadly, across the study: In an earlier analysis of 587 of the donors, approximately 260 Gb of sequence data and 90 million to 120 million unique TCR beta sequences from roughly 180 million T cells were reported. An early release that covered some 640 HLA-typed donors contained about 300 gigabases of sequencing data and some 87 million unique TCR sequences. The genetic ancestry cluster associated with self-reported Caucasian donors included 65% to 90% of the approximately 410 genotyped donors. The aim of the study was to test whether cataloging public T cell receptors could identify signatures of past pathogen exposure. Using immunosequencing, the study profiled T cell repertoires from about 620 subjects and related those repertoires to cytomegalovirus serostatus. A separate validation cohort of more than 100 different subjects was used in addition to the roughly 670-subject first cohort. To predict cytomegalovirus infection status, the study combined high-throughput TCR immunosequencing, statistical association of individual TCRs with disease status, and machine learning. A later analysis re-analyzed previously published TCR beta repertoires from 660 or so donors and added high-resolution HLA genotyping to study TCR occurrence patterns. The later analysis used no new phenotypic data to find candidate immune exposures, relying instead on TCR beta sequences and their occurrence across donors. To decide whether each TCR beta V gene segment behaved as functional or pseudogenic, an earlier analysis of some 580 of the donors relied on high-throughput TCR beta sequencing. Donor age, sex, ethnicity and CMV serostatus were compiled together with the repertoire data. Genome-wide SNP genotypes for about three fifths of the roughly 670 donors were used in a later genetic analysis, which treated that subset as a discovery cohort. All discovery cohort repertoires had been generated using a single sequencing platform. Both class I and class II loci were covered by HLA typing, at four-digit resolution. The number of donors typed differed by locus, with roughly 629-640 for A, B, C, DRB1 and DQB1, over 500 for DQA1, over 600 for DPA1, and around 450 for DPB1. Roughly 5 DR-DQ haplotypes were handled as single units for association and clustering, since linkage in the cohort was strong. Across approximately 400 genotyped donors of the cohort, an average of approximately 200,000 unique TCR beta nucleotide sequences per donor were sequenced, and roughly 17% of those sequences were non-productive.

What the research found in general, with its limitations: In a later analysis, TCR association rates were found to vary across HLA loci, with the most associated TCRs seen for DRB1 alleles and the fewest for HLA-C alleles. Specific HLA alleles were associated with 15,000 to 20,000 TCR beta sequences at a false discovery rate of 0.05 in a later analysis. Correlated functional status among segregating V segments might be attributable to linkage disequilibrium, but an unknown experimental factor could not be ruled out. A later analysis found that most CMV-associated TCR beta chains appeared HLA-restricted, with HLA associations seemingly driven largely by CMV exposure. In a later analysis, HLA-associated TCR beta chains were found to be more clonally expanded and to have lower generation probabilities than equally common non-associated chains. In vitro tests confirmed that a few of the cytomegalovirus-associated TCR beta chains recognize cytomegalovirus antigens. Only TCR beta chains were sequenced in this cohort, and the absence of alpha or paired-chain data limited detectable features. In a later genetic analysis, a missense DCLRE1C variant was associated with V-gene and J-gene trimming of TCR beta chains, and the association was replicated in an independent cohort. Across donors, most TCR sequences were observed very rarely, whereas some public TCRs were present in many individuals. Because HLA typing was missing for some donors at each locus, association tests included only the typed subset. Strong co-occurrence of HLA alleles, especially DR and DQ, made assigning TCR associations to individual alleles difficult. Sequencing depth was assumed to be roughly uniform across donors in the presence/absence analyses, though that assumption may not hold. Compared with the roughly 710-donor mean, donors in an Asian-associated ancestry cluster had fewer N-insertions in productive TCRs, according to a later genetic analysis. A cluster of highly shared sequence variants was judged likely to be a technical artifact of the sequencing pipeline. CMV serostatus was the only immune exposure information available for the cohort. A further reported finding was that TCR beta sequences accurately predicted the HLA-A and HLA-B alleles for most subjects in the first cohort. According to the authors, the approach could potentially be generalized to other disease states and immunological phenotypes. The classifier was reported to diagnose cytomegalovirus status with high specificity and sensitivity in both the original and validation cohorts. In an earlier analysis of about 550 of the donors, most TCR beta V segments were observed in productive rearrangements about 87% or about 30% of the time, broadly matching IMGT annotations. In the study, some 160 TCR beta chains were listed as associated with cytomegalovirus. In a later analysis, several top co-occurrence clusters were reported to appear linked to parvovirus B19, influenza, CMV and Epstein-Barr virus. The earlier analysis of a few hundred of the donors excluded seventeen rarely observed V segments, including chromosome 9 orphons, because counts were too low. The 87-base-pair reads could not distinguish some IMGT-functional V segments, including TRBV6-2 and TRBV6-3, so those segments were excluded.

This clonotype was sampled from a young woman in good health and CMV-seronegative. The specimen sequenced was PBMCs. The V and J segments used are TRBV6-4 and TRBJ1-1, with TRBD1 as a weak D call on 5 bases. This receptor carries the CDR3 CASSAGRDTEAFF. The DNA sequence is TGTGCCAGCAGTGCAGGGAGGGACACTGAAGCTTTCTTT.